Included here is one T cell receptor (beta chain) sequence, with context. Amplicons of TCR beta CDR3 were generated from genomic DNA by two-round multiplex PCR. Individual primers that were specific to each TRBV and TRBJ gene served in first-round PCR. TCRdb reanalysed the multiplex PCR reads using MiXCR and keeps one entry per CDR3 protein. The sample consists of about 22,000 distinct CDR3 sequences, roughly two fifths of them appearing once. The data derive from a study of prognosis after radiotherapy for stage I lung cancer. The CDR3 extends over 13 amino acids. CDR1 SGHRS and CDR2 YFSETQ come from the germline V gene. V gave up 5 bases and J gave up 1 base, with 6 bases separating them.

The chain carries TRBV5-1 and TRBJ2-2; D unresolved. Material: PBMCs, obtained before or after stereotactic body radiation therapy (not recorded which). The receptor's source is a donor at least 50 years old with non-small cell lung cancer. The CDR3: CASSDGNTGELFF. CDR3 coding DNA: TGCGCCAGCAGTGATGGGAACACCGGGGAGCTGTTTTTT.